The rows below give T cell receptor beta chains drawn from one sample of a study of cytomegalovirus exposure and HLA in healthy donors. TCRdb's table, derived via immunoSEQ multiplex PCR, lists solely in-frame clones and lacks some. The table has approximately 150,000 clones, around 83% seen once. Sample: PBMCs. All receptors come from a man between 50 and 59 years old in good health and CMV-seropositive. The CDR3 runs from the conserved cysteine through the conserved F or W. The order of the fields is D gene, V gene, J gene, clone size, CDR3 DNA, CDR3 protein. The D gene is left open where the match is weak. Not all rows give a size; the values are once, few, many and, for expanded clones, a class.

NA	TRBV5-1	TRBJ2-2	NA	TGCGCCAGCAGCTTGAGGCTAGGAACCACCGGGGAGCTGTTTTTT	CASSLRLGTTGELFF
NA	TRBV28	TRBJ2-1	NA	TGTGCCAGCAGTTTAACAGGGTCCTACAATGAGCAGTTCTTC	CASSLTGSYNEQFF
TRBD1	TRBV5-6	TRBJ1-1	once	TGTGCCAGCAGCTTGTGGGACAGGGCCACTGAAGCTTTCTTT	CASSLWDRATEAFF
NA	TRBV5-1	TRBJ1-2	NA	TGCGCCAGCAGCTTGGATGTGACAGGCGGTGGCTACACCTTC	CASSLDVTGGGYTF
NA	TRBV7-9	TRBJ2-3	NA	TGTGCCAGCAGCTTTCTAGGGGGCACAGATACGCAGTATTTT	CASSFLGGTDTQYF
NA	TRBV27	TRBJ1-3	NA	TGTGCCAGCAATCTAGGAAACACCATATATTTT	CASNLGNTIYF
TRBD2	TRBV30	TRBJ2-1	NA	TGTGCCTGGAGTTCAAATAGCGGGAGGCGTTTTAATGAGCAGTTCTTC	CAWSSNSGRRFNEQFF
NA	TRBV7-9	TRBJ1-1	NA	TGTGCCAGCAGCTTCTTCCGGGGAAATGAAGCTTTCTTT	CASSFFRGNEAFF
NA	TRBV5-1	TRBJ1-4	NA	TGCGCCAGCAGCTTTTCGGGGAATGAAAAACTGTTTTTT	CASSFSGNEKLFF
TRBD2	TRBV13	TRBJ2-7	NA	TGTGCCAGCAGCTTAGGCCGCGGGGGGCAATACGAGCAGTACTTC	CASSLGRGGQYEQYF
TRBD1	TRBV6-1	TRBJ1-5	few	TGTGCCAGCAGTGCGCTAGGGGGACAGGGAGGACAGCCCCAGCATTTT	CASSALGGQGGQPQHF
NA	TRBV4-3	TRBJ2-5	NA	TGCGCCAGCAGCCAAGATCTAGGGGCCCGTCAAGAGACCCAGTACTTC	CASSQDLGARQETQYF
TRBD2	TRBV9	TRBJ2-1	NA	TGTGCCAGCAGCCTAAGCGGGAGCGATAACAATGAGCAGTTCTTC	CASSLSGSDNNEQFF
TRBD2	TRBV5-4	TRBJ2-7	NA	TGTGCCAGCAGCTTGGCCGGGGGGGGCTACGCTCCCTACGAGCAGTACTTC	CASSLAGGGYAPYEQYF
TRBD2	TRBV18	TRBJ2-3	NA	TGTGCCAGCTCACCACAGCGGGGGCTGACAGATACGCAGTATTTT	CASSPQRGLTDTQYF
NA	TRBV4-1	TRBJ1-6	NA	TGCGCCAGCAGCCAAGAAATCCGGGGTAAATCACCCCTCCACTTT	CASSQEIRGKSPLHF
NA	TRBV4-2	TRBJ2-3	NA	TGTGCCAGCAGCCCCCCCGGGTTTGGAGATACGCAGTATTTT	CASSPPGFGDTQYF
NA	TRBV5-4	TRBJ2-2	NA	TGTGCCAGCAGCTCTGGAGCGAACACCGGGGAGCTGTTTTTT	CASSSGANTGELFF
NA	TRBV4-3	TRBJ1-1	NA	TGCGCCAGCAGCCAAGGGGTCGGAGTGAACACTGAAGCTTTCTTT	CASSQGVGVNTEAFF
NA	TRBV2	TRBJ2-5	NA	TGTGCCAGCAGGACGACAGGTTTTGAGACCCAGTACTTC	CASRTTGFETQYF
TRBD1	TRBV28	TRBJ2-7	NA	TGTGCCAGCAGTTTTCGGGACAGGGTCTACGAGCAGTACTTC	CASSFRDRVYEQYF
TRBD2	TRBV5-1	TRBJ2-2	NA	TGCGCCAGCAGCCCGGGACTAGGAAACACCGGGGAGCTGTTTTTT	CASSPGLGNTGELFF
TRBD1	TRBV28	TRBJ2-6	once	TGTGCCAGCAGTTTTCGACAGGGGCGAAACTCTGGGGCCAACGTCCTGACTTTC	CASSFRQGRNSGANVLTF
TRBD1	TRBV19	TRBJ2-1	NA	TGTGCCAGCGGACAGGGGGCAGTAAATGAGCAGTTCTTC	CASGQGAVNEQFF
TRBD2	TRBV5-1	TRBJ2-3	NA	TGCGCCAGCAGCTTGGCCTTTGGACTAGCCCACACAGATACGCAGTATTTT	CASSLAFGLAHTDTQYF
NA	TRBV6-1	TRBJ2-4	NA	TGTGCCAGCAGTGAATGGGTAGCGGCCGGCTTTCGGTACTTC	CASSEWVAAGFRYF
NA	TRBV9	TRBJ2-7	NA	TGTGCCAGCAGCGTAGACGGGTTCGAGCAGTACTTC	CASSVDGFEQYF
NA	TRBV7-3	TRBJ1-6	NA	TGTGCCAGCAGCTTATACAGTATTATGTCACCCCTCCACTTT	CASSLYSIMSPLHF
NA	TRBV5-1	TRBJ2-1	NA	TGCGCCAGCAGCTTGTCGGGTGGGTCGGGGTCAAACAATGAGCAGTTCTTC	CASSLSGGSGSNNEQFF
NA	TRBV19	TRBJ2-7	once	TGTGCCAGTAGTATGAACCGGGCCTACGAGCAGTACTTC	CASSMNRAYEQYF
NA	TRBV19	TRBJ1-3	NA	TGTGCCAGCTCGAAGACAGACTCTGGAAACACCATATATTTT	CASSKTDSGNTIYF
NA	TRBV30	TRBJ2-7	NA	TGTGCCTGGAAATCCAAGACAGACTCCTACGAGCAGTACTTC	CAWKSKTDSYEQYF
TRBD2	TRBV11-3	TRBJ2-3	NA	TGTGCCAGCAGCCAACGCGGGGGGGCTGCAGATACGCAGTATTTT	CASSQRGGAADTQYF
TRBD2	TRBV7-2	TRBJ2-3	once	TGTGCCAGCAGCTTATGGGGTAGCGGGAGATCTAGCACAGATACGCAGTATTTT	CASSLWGSGRSSTDTQYF
NA	TRBV9	TRBJ1-2	NA	TGTGCCAGCAGCGTACTAGGGGGTTTGTCCGGCTACACCTTC	CASSVLGGLSGYTF
TRBD1	TRBV11-2	TRBJ2-5	NA	TGTGCCAGCAGCTCAGGACAGGGCATGGAGACCCAGTACTTC	CASSSGQGMETQYF
NA	TRBV6-5	TRBJ1-1	NA	TGTGCCAGCAGTTACTCCCCGGGGAACACTGAAGCTTTCTTT	CASSYSPGNTEAFF
NA	TRBV28	TRBJ2-3	NA	TGTGCCAGCAGTTTCCAGGACAACACAGATACGCAGTATTTT	CASSFQDNTDTQYF
TRBD2	TRBV5-6	TRBJ2-1	NA	TGTGCCAGCAGCTTGAACGCAGCGGGGGGATCCTACAATGAGCAGTTCTTC	CASSLNAAGGSYNEQFF
NA	TRBV6-1	TRBJ2-7	NA	TGTGCCAGCGGGAGGACAGGCTCCTACGAGCAGTACTTC	CASGRTGSYEQYF
NA	TRBV9	TRBJ1-1	NA	TGCGCCAGCAGCGTAGCTGCTAAACGGGTGAACACTGAAGCTTTCTTT	CASSVAAKRVNTEAFF
TRBD1	TRBV5-6	TRBJ2-5	NA	TGTGCCAGCAGCTTGCGAGGGGGCCGAGAGACCCAGTACTTC	CASSLRGGRETQYF
TRBD1	TRBV6-5	TRBJ1-5	NA	TGTGCCACACAGCGGACAGGTTATAGCAATCAGCCCCAGCATTTT	CATQRTGYSNQPQHF
TRBD1	TRBV5-1	TRBJ2-5	once	TGCGCCAGCAGCTTGGTCCCAGGGGGACAAGAGACCCAGTACTTC	CASSLVPGGQETQYF
TRBD1	TRBV29-1	TRBJ2-7	NA	TGCAGCGTCGACGGACAGGGGCTCTTGGGTGAGCAGTACTTC	CSVDGQGLLGEQYF